The clone carrying this T cell receptor beta chain was recorded once. Its target is unknown. The sample originates from a study of cytomegalovirus exposure and HLA in healthy donors. Across the whole study: The roughly 100 million unique TCR beta sequences, from approximately 170 million T cells, were found by an earlier analysis.

The CDR3 loop spans 17 amino acids. V dropped 5 bases and J dropped 7; count of bases not matched to a gene: 17. The V gene's germline CDR1 is SGHNT and CDR2 YYREEE (reference sequence). 13 Jbeta primers and 60 Vbeta primers were used for the PCR. Data came from immunoSEQ multiplex PCR; TCRdb stores just in-frame clones and leaves some out. The profile shows about 170,000 clones, over 75% of them singletons. General study points: Among donors in an Asian-associated ancestry cluster, a later analysis reportedly found fewer N-insertions than the roughly 670-donor mean. The majority of TCR sequences were rare, yet some public TCRs appeared in many donors.

The sample was PBMCs. The chain joins TRBV5-4 to TRBJ2-7; 11 bases are a match to TRBD2. The clonotype originates from a woman aged 45-65 years in good health and CMV-seropositive. Here the CDR3 reads CASRPSASGGLWQEQYF. Here the CDR3 DNA reads TGTGCCAGCAGACCTTCAGCTAGCGGGGGGCTTTGGCAGGAGCAGTACTTC.